A single sample is the source of the 10 T cell receptor beta chains below, sequenced in a study of PD-1 blockade in classical Hodgkin lymphoma. Assay used: immunoSEQ multiplex PCR; TCRdb lists only in-frame clones, some missing. The sample carries around 13,000 clones, around 80% recorded once. After autologous stem cell transplantation all patients relapsed, and prior brentuximab vedotin exposure differed between cohorts. The input for sequencing was peripheral blood mononuclear cells (PBMCs), taken before the second cycle of nivolumab. The receptors were sampled from a human donor with classical Hodgkin lymphoma.

This clone has just a few counts. This chain links TRBV19 with TRBJ1-1; no clear D. In germline, CDR1 is LNHDA, CDR2 SQIVND (reference sequence). There are 13 residues in the CDR3. V was trimmed by 5 bases and J by 0 bases, leaving 7 bases between them. CDR3 residues: CASSVVLNTEAFF. The CDR3, as DNA: TGTGCCAGTAGTGTAGTGCTGAACACTGAAGCTTTCTTT. The complete variable domain, with remaining parts taken from reference TRBV19 and TRBJ1-1, reads DGGITQSPKYLFRKEGQNVTLSCEQNLNHDAMYWYRQDPGQGLRLIYYSQIVNDFQKGDIAEGYSVSREKKESFPLTVTSAQKNPTAFYLCASSVVLNTEAFFGQGTRLTVV.

This chain links TRBV5-1 with TRBJ1-1; D unclear. CDR1 and CDR2 from the germline V gene are SGHRS and YFSETQ. Trimming left V 0 bases short and J 0 bases short, with 9 bases between. This CDR3 has 15 amino acids. The CDR3 DNA follows: TGCGCCAGCAGCTTGGAGGCGGGTGTGAACACTGAAGCTTTCTTT. It codes for CASSLEAGVNTEAFF.

The V gene is TRBV5-6, the J gene TRBJ1-5; 10 nucleotides align to TRBD1. Unmatched junction bases numbered 4, after V lost 4 bases and J lost 0 bases. Germline lookup yields CDR1 SGHDT and CDR2 YYEEEE. The CDR3 extends over 16 amino acids. The CDR3: CASSGDRGRSNQPQHF. In DNA, the CDR3 is TGTGCCAGCAGCGGTGACAGGGGGCGTAGCAATCAGCCCCAGCATTTT.

The V call is TRBV5-4, the J call TRBJ2-4, with 11 bases fitting TRBD1. This CDR3 is 18 amino acids long. Germline lookup yields CDR1 SGHNT and CDR2 YYREEE (reference sequence). V shed 4 bases, J shed 3 bases, and the junction held 12 bases outside the gene matches. CDR3 sequence reads: CASSRLGGQGAGKNIQYF. The CDR3 DNA sequence: TGTGCCAGCAGCCGTCTGGGAGGACAGGGGGCAGGCAAAAACATTCAGTACTTC.

This chain joins TRBV28 and TRBJ2-7; D is perhaps TRBD1 or TRBD2 (6 bases each). The V gene lost 5 bases and the J gene lost 0 bases, with 17 bases spanning the gap. The length of the CDR3 is 16 residues. Germline CDR1 reads MDHEN; CDR2 reads SYDVKM. In nucleotides, the CDR3 is TGTGCCAGCAGTCGCCGGCCGGGGGCGAGCTCCTACGAGCAGTACTTC. Protein product: CASSRRPGASSYEQYF.

V usage is TRBV30 and J usage is TRBJ2-3; TRBD2 matches at 8 bases. Germline trimming cut 0 bases from V and 1 base from J; bases unmatched to any gene: 6. The CDR3 is made up of 16 amino acids. Germline V lookup: CDR1 GTSNPN, CDR2 SVGIG (reference sequence). CDR3 sequence (DNA): TGTGCCTGGAGTGTACGGGGGGGGCTGCGCACAGATACGCAGTATTTT. Protein sequence: CAWSVRGGLRTDTQYF.

The rearrangement links TRBV7-3 to TRBJ2-3, with 8 bases aligning to TRBD2. Per the germline V gene, CDR1 is SGHTA and CDR2 is FQGTGA. This CDR3 has 15 amino acids. The J segment lost 2 bases and the V segment lost 2 bases, leaving 3 bases of the junction unmatched. CDR3 loop: CASSLWTSPTDTQYF. For the CDR3, the DNA is TGTGCCAGCAGCTTATGGACTAGCCCCACAGATACGCAGTATTTT.

The chain employs TRBV5-6 and TRBJ1-1; D uncertain. The germline V gene has CDR1 SGHDT and CDR2 YYEEEE. The V end lost 0 bases, the J end lost 7 bases, and 10 bases lay between the germline ends. This CDR3 has 13 residues. CDR3 sequence (DNA): TGTGCCAGCAGCTTGGAAGGGATGTATGAAGCTTTCTTT. Encoded protein: CASSLEGMYEAFF.

V and J are TRBV6-6 and TRBJ1-5, with TRBD1 as a possible D gene (6 bases). V gave up 6 bases and J gave up 7 bases, with 13 bases separating them. Germline V CDR1 and CDR2: MNHNY, SVGAGI (reference sequence). The CDR3 extends over 13 amino acids. CDR3 DNA sequence: TGTGCCAGCAGCGTCGGGGGGCCCCAGCCCCAGCATTTT. Translation: CASSVGGPQPQHF.

The chain combines TRBV6-8 with TRBJ2-3; tentative D call: TRBD2 (7 bases). The CDR3 extends over 14 amino acids. Germline V gene data show CDR1 as MNHGY and CDR2 as SAAAGT. V shed 8 bases and J shed 1 base, with 13 bases lying between them. The CDR3 DNA reads TGTGCCAGCGGGGCGGGGGCAGGCACAGATACGCAGTATTTT. This encodes CASGAGAGTDTQYF.